The 2 T cell receptor beta chains below come from one sample, sequenced in a study of tumor-infiltrating lymphocytes in primary liver carcinoma. With around 500 ng total RNA as template and a constant-region primer, TCR beta cDNA was made. For TCR beta, libraries were produced by three nested multiplex PCR rounds using slightly modified ARM-PCR. With TRBV1-TRBV30 forward primers and a C-beta reverse primer, the first two PCR rounds were run for roughly 10 cycles each. MiXCR was run by TCRdb on the multiplex PCR reads, yielding one entry per CDR3 protein. Here the sample spans a few hundred thousand distinct CDR3 sequences, 45% to 70% being singletons. Alongside blood RNA obtained from unsorted whole blood, germline DNA was also extracted. Input material: peripheral blood. The receptors were gathered from a woman in her twenties or thirties with primary liver carcinoma and hepatitis B virus infection.

This clonotype was recorded a few times. For the CDR3, the DNA is TGTGCCAGCAGATCCCCACTAGCGGGAGATAGGGAGACCCAGTACTTC. It codes for CASRSPLAGDRETQYF. V usage is TRBV5-6 and J usage is TRBJ2-5, with 11 bases fitting TRBD2. V dropped 5 bases and J dropped 5; count of bases not matched to a gene: 11. The CDR3 covers 16 residues. The V gene's germline CDR1 is SGHDT and CDR2 YYEEEE.

In this sample, this clonotype turned up once. Just one base apart from a much larger clone, this may be a read error. V gene TRBV29-1 combines with J gene TRBJ2-7; a weak D match, TRBD1 (5 bases). The J call is uncertain, as TRBJ2-1 better fits the DNA end. Per the germline V gene, CDR1 is SQVTM and CDR2 is ANQGSEA. The CDR3 is 11 amino acids. The CDR3 loop is CSVVTAYEQFF. CDR3 DNA: TGCAGCGTTGTGACAGCCTACGAGCAGTTCTTC.